This TCR beta chain derives from a study of neoadjuvant anti-PD-1 for oral cavity cancer (TCRdb year 2021). About the study as a whole: Three to four biweekly doses of nivolumab at 3 mg/kg were mostly administered to patients before curative-intent surgical resection. A fourth nivolumab dose was given around day 43 to patients without progression, and definitive surgical resection was performed in those patients on days 50-56. A roughly 34% response rate was observed in the parent correlative cohort, in which around 12 patients were included. Responders were defined as patients with complete response, partial response or stable disease by RECIST 1.1; non-responders were defined as patients with progression.

The investigation overall reported the following: Only a few patients per response group were included in the TCR analyses, and the authors called for validation in larger cohorts. After neoadjuvant nivolumab, significantly higher T cell clonality (Gini index) was found within PBMCs in non-responders than in responders. Higher pretreatment blood Treg/Th17 ratios correlated with both higher pretreatment blood TCRbeta clonality and lower post-treatment tumor TCRbeta clonality.

The meaning of the sample's time point label: after neoadjuvant nivolumab, at surgical resection. The patients had newly diagnosed stage II-IVA oral cavity squamous cell carcinoma and had not received any prior systemic or radiation treatment. Everyone in the cohort had locally advanced, HPV-negative oral cavity squamous cell carcinoma. Peripheral blood mononuclear cells were analyzed directly and were not maintained or expanded in culture. Samples were obtained from a longitudinal correlative study of a single-arm phase II trial of neoadjuvant nivolumab in oral cavity squamous cell carcinoma. Subject-matched pre- and post-treatment PBMCs and tumors from three responders and three non-responders underwent genomic DNA-based TCRbeta sequencing. Peripheral blood mononuclear cells were drawn once before nivolumab treatment and a second time after treatment, when surgery took place. Genomic DNA was isolated from PBMCs using the Maxwell RSC DNA from Cells kit.

PBMC libraries used mostly about 480 ng of input genomic DNA for deep sequencing, with six replicates per sample. Following the manufacturer's instructions, the team built TCRbeta libraries using the immunoSEQ hsTCRbeta kit. The completed libraries were mixed into a single pool at 3 nM, then sequenced with an Illumina NovaSeq 6000 S4 flow cell. As for the authors' bioinformatics: Raw data preprocessing and quality control were performed with the immunoSEQ Analyzer. The analysis was limited to productive rearrangements, and each clonotype was defined by a unique CDR3 amino acid sequence. Repertoire clonality was estimated as the Gini-Simpson index, which was computed with the R package tcR. Student's t test was used to compare Gini indices, and Pearson correlation was used to assess associations with tumor size change. TCRdb retrieved this table from immuneACCESS and kept in-frame rearrangements only. Not all clones are present; in checked studies, unresolved V genes account for under half, and no reason is known for the remainder. The D gene and trimming were derived from the DNA, and the V and J assignments and clone size from that table. This sample comprises more than 13,000 clones, roughly 70% of them detected only once. 2% to 2.5% of the sample is taken by the ten largest.

Notes on this clone: Which antigen it targets is not known. No per-base quality is available; no much larger clone lies one base away.

Per the germline V gene, LGHNA is the CDR1 and YNFKEQ is the CDR2. The CDR3 sequence holds 13 residues, the cysteine and phenylalanine included. The sequence is cut down to CDR3 DNA, 39 bases in frame from base 1. V is shortened by 6 bases, J by 8 bases, and the region joining them spans 16 bases. Recombination joined TRBV4-2 with TRBJ1-2; too little of a D gene remains to name it. The receptor was derived from a person between 40 and 85 years old with oral cavity squamous cell carcinoma. Sequencing was performed on PBMCs, taken after nivolumab (anti-PD-1) treatment. Here the CDR3 is given as CASSFLGGSGYTF. The bases are TGTGCCAGCAGTTTTTTGGGAGGAAGCGGCTACACCTTC.